The 13 T cell receptor beta chains given below trace back to one sample, sequenced in a study of cytomegalovirus exposure and HLA in healthy donors. A multiplex PCR was run with 60 Vbeta primers and 13 Jbeta primers. TCRdb keeps only in-frame clones here, not all; method: immunoSEQ multiplex PCR. The sample lists some 130,000 clones, over 60% occurring once. Sequencing was performed on PBMCs. The receptor set was obtained from a human donor in good health.

The chain carries TRBV2 and TRBJ2-3, with 7 bases fitting TRBD2. The germline gives CDR1 SNHLY, CDR2 FYNNEI. The CDR3 runs to 19 residues. V lost 4 bases and J lost 2; bases outside the gene matches: 18. The CDR3: CASSASGILLADNTDTQYF. CDR3 DNA sequence: TGTGCCAGCAGTGCGTCAGGGATCCTCCTAGCGGATAACACAGATACGCAGTATTTT. Together with reference TRBV2 and TRBJ2-3, the CDR3 gives the full variable domain: EPEVTQTPSHQVTQMGQEVILRCVPISNHLYFYWYRQILGQKVEFLVSFYNNEISEKSEIFDDQFSVERPDGSNFTLKIRSTKLEDSAMYFCASSASGILLADNTDTQYFGPGTRLTVL.

This clone was seen a handful of times. V is TRBV28 and J is TRBJ1-4, with TRBD1 identical over 9 bases. The CDR3 is 16 amino acids. CDR1 and CDR2 (germline): MDHEN, SYDVKM. J lost 6 bases, V lost 8 bases, and 13 bases had no gene match. DNA for the CDR3: TGTGCCAGCTCTACAGGGGGCCGGGAGGGTTATGAAAAACTGTTTTTT. This codes for CASSTGGREGYEKLFF.

Only one count was recorded for this clone. This chain links TRBV4-2 with TRBJ1-4, with TRBD1 as a possible D gene (5 bases). Per the germline V gene, CDR1 is LGHNA and CDR2 is YNFKEQ. With 0 bases removed from V and 4 bases from J, the gap between germline ends came to 15 bases. CDR3 length: 17 amino acids. The CDR3 region is CASSQDPRQTNNEKLFF. The CDR3 DNA is TGTGCCAGCAGCCAAGATCCTAGACAGACAAATAATGAAAAACTGTTTTTT.

This rearrangement joins TRBV5-1 to TRBJ2-1; perhaps TRBD1 as D (6 bases). From germline, CDR1 is SGHRS and CDR2 YFSETQ. V lost 3 bases, J lost 9 bases, and 19 bases lay in between. This CDR3 comprises 15 residues. CDR3 amino acids: CASSWKDRSSGEQFF. CDR3 bases: TGCGCCAGCAGCTGGAAAGACAGGTCGTCCGGTGAGCAGTTCTTC.

This clone has only one observation. CDR3 residues: CASSSLRTGGFRYTF. DNA for the CDR3: TGTGCCAGCAGCTCGTTACGGACAGGGGGCTTTCGGTACACCTTC. The J gene is TRBJ1-2, the V gene TRBV5-6, with 11 positions matching TRBD1. V was clipped by 3 bases and J by 11 bases; unmatched bases: 12. The CDR3 runs 15 residues. Germline CDR1 and CDR2: SGHDT and YYEEEE. Using reference TRBV5-6 and TRBJ1-2 for the parts outside the CDR3, the full variable domain is DAGVTQSPTHLIKTRGQQVTLRCSPKSGHDTVSWYQQALGQGPQFIFQYYEEEERQRGNFPDRFSGHQFPNYSSELNVNALLLGDSALYLCASSSLRTGGFRYTFGSGTRLTVV.

The chain joins TRBV5-1 to TRBJ2-5; 8 bases map to TRBD1. J lost 3 bases, V lost 4 bases, and 5 bases had no gene match. The CDR3 has 14 residues. The V gene's germline CDR1 is SGHRS and CDR2 YFSETQ. The CDR3 loop is CASSLDRVEETQYF. DNA of the CDR3: TGCGCCAGCAGCCTGGACAGGGTGGAAGAGACCCAGTACTTC.

The CDR3 coding sequence is TGTGCCAGCAGTTTTGCCGGGACCCAGTACTTC. Translating it yields CASSFAGTQYF. The gene calls are TRBV28 and TRBJ2-5; D is unclear. The V end lost 3 bases, the J end lost 7 bases, and 6 bases lay between the germline ends. The CDR3 covers 11 residues. Germline assignment: CDR1 MDHEN and CDR2 SYDVKM.

The V call is TRBV9, the J call TRBJ1-1; possibly TRBD1 for D (6 bases). Trimming pared 0 bases from V and 3 bases from J, leaving 15 bases between. The CDR3 consists of 16 residues. CDR1 SGDLS and CDR2 YYNGEE come from the germline V gene. DNA for the CDR3: TGTGCCAGCAGCGTAGCGGGGGGGGGCGGATACACTGAAGCTTTCTTT. Residues: CASSVAGGGGYTEAFF.

This clone was observed a handful of times. The rearrangement uses TRBV5-1 and TRBJ1-1, with 7 nucleotides matching TRBD1. This CDR3 comprises 17 residues. Germline assignment: CDR1 SGHRS and CDR2 YFSETQ. Germline trimming cut 2 bases from V and 0 bases from J; bases unmatched to any gene: 10. CDR3 residues: CASSLGSWGTVNTEAFF. CDR3 coding DNA: TGCGCCAGCAGCTTAGGATCTTGGGGGACAGTGAACACTGAAGCTTTCTTT.

The chain carries TRBV12-5 and TRBJ1-1; D gene ambiguous. V lost 6 bases to trimming and J lost 0 bases, with 14 bases between them. Germline V gene data show CDR1 as LGHNT and CDR2 as FRNRAP. The CDR3 extends over 15 amino acids. The CDR3 bases are TGTGCTAGTGGGGACTCTTGGGGTTTGAACACTGAAGCTTTCTTT. Translated, it gives CASGDSWGLNTEAFF.

The J gene is TRBJ2-7, the V gene TRBV25-1, with a weak D call TRBD2 (7 bases). The CDR3 covers 15 residues. The germline gives CDR1 MGHDK, CDR2 SYGVNS. Trimming cost V 1 base and J 6 bases, with 16 bases left between them. The CDR3 spells CASSEWGGRAGEQYF. CDR3 nucleotide sequence: TGTGCCAGCAGTGAATGGGGGGGCAGGGCCGGCGAGCAGTACTTC.

The J gene is TRBJ2-1, the V gene TRBV7-2, with 10 positions matching TRBD2. This CDR3 comprises 13 residues. Trimming at V came to 4 bases and at J to 10 bases, leaving 4 bases not matched to a gene. Germline CDR1 reads SGHTA; CDR2 reads FQGNSA. The chain's CDR3 is CASSSGLAREQFF. In DNA form, the CDR3 reads TGTGCCAGCAGCTCGGGACTAGCGAGAGAGCAGTTCTTC.

The sample holds one count of this clone. The chain has TRBV7-8 and TRBJ2-7, with a weak D call TRBD1 (6 bases). The CDR3 totals 15 residues. Trimming pared 5 bases from V and 3 bases from J, leaving 17 bases between. Germline CDR1 reads SGHVS; CDR2 reads FQNEAQ. Here the CDR3 DNA reads TGTGCCAGCAGCAACCCTGGGACACTACGCTACGAGCAGTACTTC. It yields the protein CASSNPGTLRYEQYF.